This T cell receptor beta chain originates from a study of T cell responses to AZD1222 COVID-19 vaccine. TCRdb's table, derived via immunoSEQ multiplex PCR, lists solely in-frame clones and lacks some. The table shows roughly 75,000 clones, with 84% occurring only once. Trimming removed 6 bases at V and 2 bases at J, with 20 bases between. Germline V gene lookup returns CDR1 MDHEN and CDR2 SYDVKM. This CDR3 is 16 amino acids long. The clonotype originates from an adult in good health. This chain joins TRBV28 and TRBJ2-7; tentatively, D is TRBD2 (7 bases). Sequences were derived from peripheral blood, sampled on day 0 of AZD1222 vaccination. Here the CDR3 DNA reads TGTGCCAGCAGCCCCTCCTCAGGGGAGGGTCCCTACGAGCAGTACTTC. This codes for CASSPSSGEGPYEQYF.